This TCR beta chain was found in a study of response to subunit inactivated influenza vaccine. One entry per CDR3 protein, called by TCRdb with MiXCR from the RT-PCR reads. The table lists roughly 630,000 distinct CDR3 sequences, about 14% of them singletons, with less than 9% in the top ten. The CDR3 is made up of 15 amino acids. V dropped 6 bases and J dropped 4; count of bases not matched to a gene: 8. Germline V gene data show CDR1 as ENHRY and CDR2 as SYGVKD. This clonotype was recorded at least ten times. The sequences come from PBMCs from blood, collected roughly 2 weeks before vaccination. The receptor's source is a man aged 50-60 years who received an inactivated influenza vaccine. This chain joins TRBV10-3 and TRBJ1-4; 7 bases map to TRBD1. The CDR3 loop is CAISINRGNNEKLFF. CDR3 nucleotides: TGTGCCATCAGCATAAACAGGGGAAATAATGAAAAACTGTTTTTT.